A selection of T cell receptor beta chains follows, all from one sample in a study of blood T cell repertoires in COVID-19. Sequencing was performed with immunoSEQ multiplex PCR; in TCRdb, only in-frame clones are kept and a portion is missing. The data contain almost 350,000 clones, roughly nine tenths of them singletons. The sample consisted of peripheral blood. The receptors derive from a woman aged 55-70 years with COVID-19, enrolled during active disease. Both conserved end residues are part of each CDR3. D genes are given only for firm matches. Size is omitted from some rows. Given values are once, few, many or a class for expanded clones.

j_gene,abundance,d_gene,v_gene,len,CDR3aa,CDR3nt
TRBJ2-1,-,TRBD1,TRBV10-3,13,CAISESGTGVQFF,TGTGCCATCAGTGAGTCCGGGACAGGGGTGCAGTTCTTC
TRBJ1-2,-,TRBD1,TRBV4-1,15,CASSRSGQGKGGYTF,TGCGCCAGCAGCCGATCGGGACAGGGGAAGGGTGGCTACACCTTC
TRBJ1-2,-,-,TRBV15,14,CATSSEDGNYGYTF,TGTGCCACCAGCAGCGAGGATGGAAACTATGGCTACACCTTC
TRBJ2-2,-,-,TRBV3-1/TRBV3-2,15,CASSQPDLSAGELFF,TGTGCCAGCAGCCAACCGGATTTAAGCGCCGGGGAGCTGTTTTTT
TRBJ1-6,-,-,TRBV9,16,CASSGGRDFGNSPLHF,TGTGCCAGCAGCGGTGGGAGGGACTTTGGCAATTCACCCCTCCACTTT
TRBJ1-2,-,TRBD1,TRBV28,15,CASQTQGASNYGYTF,TGTGCCAGTCAAACGCAGGGGGCGTCTAACTATGGCTACACCTTC
TRBJ2-7,-,-,TRBV7-2,12,CASSPQGGEQYF,TGTGCCAGCAGCCCCCAAGGGGGCGAGCAGTACTTC
TRBJ1-4,-,-,TRBV4-2,16,CASSQVSGATNEKLFF,TGTGCCAGCAGCCAAGTGTCTGGAGCAACTAATGAAAAACTGTTTTTT
TRBJ1-5,once,TRBD1,TRBV6-5,13,CASSPDRVGPQHF,TGTGCCAGCAGTCCGGACAGGGTTGGGCCCCAGCATTTT
TRBJ1-3,-,TRBD1,TRBV6-5,14,CASSKRQGAHTIYF,TGTGCCAGCAGTAAACGACAGGGGGCACACACCATATATTTT
TRBJ1-2,-,-,TRBV2,13,CASSPVGDYGYTF,TGTGCCAGCAGCCCCGTCGGAGACTATGGCTACACCTTC
TRBJ1-1,-,-,TRBV29-1,17,CSVLSFPDRAGLTEAFF,TGCAGCGTTTTAAGTTTCCCCGATAGGGCGGGCCTCACTGAAGCTTTCTTT
TRBJ2-3,once,-,TRBV5-1,17,CASSLASLARGTDTQYF,TGCGCCAGCAGCTTGGCCAGTCTAGCCCGAGGCACAGATACGCAGTATTTT
TRBJ1-1,-,-,TRBV6-6,15,CASRQTAPLNTEAFF,TGTGCCAGCAGGCAAACAGCTCCCTTGAACACTGAAGCTTTCTTT
TRBJ1-4,-,-,TRBV4-1,15,CASSQVEQQNEKLFF,TGCGCCAGCAGCCAAGTGGAACAGCAGAATGAAAAACTGTTTTTT
TRBJ1-3,-,TRBD1,TRBV3-1/TRBV3-2,15,CASSWGQGSGNTIYF,TGTGCCAGCAGCTGGGGACAGGGATCTGGAAACACCATATATTTT
TRBJ1-5,-,TRBD1,TRBV2,15,CASSPQGTGNQPQHF,TGTGCCAGCAGCCCCCAAGGGACAGGGAATCAGCCCCAGCATTTT
TRBJ1-2,-,-,TRBV30,13,CAWSLSRTSGYTF,TGTGCCTGGAGCCTCTCACGAACGAGTGGCTACACCTTC
TRBJ1-4,-,-,TRBV5-1,15,CASSKQGPPEEKLFF,TGCGCCAGCAGCAAACAGGGTCCGCCGGAGGAAAAACTGTTTTTT
TRBJ1-3,-,TRBD1,TRBV7-7,16,CASSLGPGQAGNTIYF,TGTGCTAGCAGCTTAGGGCCGGGACAGGCTGGAAACACCATATATTTT
TRBJ1-3,-,-,TRBV3-1/TRBV3-2,14,CASSQDNSGNTIYF,TGTGCCAGCAGCCAAGATAACTCTGGAAACACCATATATTTT
TRBJ2-7,-,TRBD1,TRBV5-1,14,CASSHRDRIHEQYF,TGCGCCAGCAGCCACCGGGACAGGATCCACGAGCAGTACTTC
TRBJ2-5,-,-,TRBV11-1,14,CASSSRLGLETQYF,TGTGCCAGCAGCTCTAGGCTGGGGCTCGAGACCCAGTACTTC
TRBJ1-6,-,-,TRBV7-8,14,CASSLGTGDSPLHF,TGTGCCAGCAGCCTCGGAACCGGGGATTCACCCCTCCACTTT
TRBJ1-5,-,-,TRBV10-1,18,CATFTGVDGSYSNQPQHF,TGCGCCACCTTTACGGGTGTTGACGGCTCCTATAGCAATCAGCCCCAGCATTTT
TRBJ2-4,-,-,TRBV3-1/TRBV3-2,15,CASSPPGLAKNIQYF,TGTGCCAGCAGCCCGCCCGGTCTAGCCAAAAACATTCAGTACTTC
TRBJ1-6,-,-,TRBV7-9,14,CASTIGAENSPLHF,TGTGCCAGCACTATAGGGGCAGAAAATTCACCCCTCCACTTT
TRBJ1-2,few,TRBD1,TRBV4-1,14,CASSQETDRGGYTF,TGCGCCAGCAGCCAAGAAACAGACAGGGGTGGCTACACCTTC